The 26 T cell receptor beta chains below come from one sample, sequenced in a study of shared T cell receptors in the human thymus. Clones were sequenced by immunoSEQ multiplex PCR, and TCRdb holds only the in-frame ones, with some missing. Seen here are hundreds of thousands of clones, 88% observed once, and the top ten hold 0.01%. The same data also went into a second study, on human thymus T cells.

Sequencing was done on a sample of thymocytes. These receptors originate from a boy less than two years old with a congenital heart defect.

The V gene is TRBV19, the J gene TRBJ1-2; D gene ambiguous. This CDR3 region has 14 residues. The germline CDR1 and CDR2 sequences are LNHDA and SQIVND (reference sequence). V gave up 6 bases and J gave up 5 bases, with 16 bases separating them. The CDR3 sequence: CASRVGVSRYGYTF. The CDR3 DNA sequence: TGTGCCAGTAGGGTGGGAGTCAGTCGGTATGGCTACACCTTC.

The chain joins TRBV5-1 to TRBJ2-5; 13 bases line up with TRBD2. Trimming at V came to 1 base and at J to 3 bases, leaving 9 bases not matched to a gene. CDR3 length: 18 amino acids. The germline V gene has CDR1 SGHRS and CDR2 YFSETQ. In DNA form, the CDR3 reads TGCGCCAGCAGCTTGAACGGACTAGCGGGAGTCGGGGAAGAGACCCAGTACTTC. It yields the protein CASSLNGLAGVGEETQYF.

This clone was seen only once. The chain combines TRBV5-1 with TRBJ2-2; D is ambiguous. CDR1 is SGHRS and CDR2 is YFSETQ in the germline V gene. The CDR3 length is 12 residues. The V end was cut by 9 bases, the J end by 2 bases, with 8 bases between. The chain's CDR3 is CATTLNTGELFF. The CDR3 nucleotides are TGCGCCACTACGTTAAACACCGGGGAGCTGTTTTTT.

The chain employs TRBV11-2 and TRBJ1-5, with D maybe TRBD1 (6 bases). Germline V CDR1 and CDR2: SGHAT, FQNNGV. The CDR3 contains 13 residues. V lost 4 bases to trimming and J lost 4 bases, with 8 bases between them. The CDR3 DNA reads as TGTGCCAGCAGCTCTCAGGGGAATCAGCCCCAGCATTTT. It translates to CASSSQGNQPQHF. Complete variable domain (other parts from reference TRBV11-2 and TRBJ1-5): EAGVAQSPRYKIIEKRQSVAFWCNPISGHATLYWYQQILGQGPKLLIQFQNNGVVDDSQLPKDRFSAERLKGVDSTLKIQPAKLEDSAVYLCASSSQGNQPQHFGDGTRLSIL.

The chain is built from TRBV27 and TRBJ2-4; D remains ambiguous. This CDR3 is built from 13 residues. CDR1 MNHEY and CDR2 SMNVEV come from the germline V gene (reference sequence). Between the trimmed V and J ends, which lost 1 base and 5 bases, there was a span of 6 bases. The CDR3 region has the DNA TGTGCCAGCAGTTTATATCGGGAAAACATTCAGTACTTC. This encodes CASSLYRENIQYF.

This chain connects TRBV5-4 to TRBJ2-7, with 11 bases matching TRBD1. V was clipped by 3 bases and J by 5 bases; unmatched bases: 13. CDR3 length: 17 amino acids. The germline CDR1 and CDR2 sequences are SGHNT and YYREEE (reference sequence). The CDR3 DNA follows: TGTGCCAGCAGCTCTAGTTCGGGGGACAGGGGGTCGAACGAGCAGTACTTC. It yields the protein CASSSSSGDRGSNEQYF.

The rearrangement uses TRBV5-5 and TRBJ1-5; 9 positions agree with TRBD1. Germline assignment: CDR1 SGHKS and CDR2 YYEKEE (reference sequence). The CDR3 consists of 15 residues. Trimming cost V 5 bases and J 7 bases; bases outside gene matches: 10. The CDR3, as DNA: TGTGCCAGCAGTTTGACGTGGACAGGGGCCCAGCCCCAGCATTTT. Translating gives CASSLTWTGAQPQHF.

This CDR3 reads CASSLGTSGRGSYNEQFF. CDR3 DNA: TGTGCCAGCAGTCTCGGGACTAGCGGGAGGGGCTCCTACAATGAGCAGTTCTTC. The chain is built from TRBV28 and TRBJ2-1; TRBD2 agrees at 16 bases. CDR1 and CDR2 from the germline V gene are MDHEN and SYDVKM. Unmatched junction bases numbered 4, after V lost 5 bases and J lost 0 bases. There are 18 residues in the CDR3.

The CDR3: CASSLRDRGYTF. CDR3 nucleotide sequence: TGTGCCAGCAGCTTACGCGACAGGGGCTACACCTTC. This rearrangement joins TRBV13 to TRBJ1-2, with D maybe TRBD1 (6 bases). Trimming pared 2 bases from V and 8 bases from J, leaving 9 bases between. The CDR3 contains 12 residues. Germline values: CDR1 PRHDT, CDR2 FYEKMQ (reference sequence).

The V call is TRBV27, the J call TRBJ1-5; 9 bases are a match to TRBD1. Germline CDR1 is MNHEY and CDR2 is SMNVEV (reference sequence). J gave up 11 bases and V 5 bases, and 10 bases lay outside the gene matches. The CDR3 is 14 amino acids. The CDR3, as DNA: TGTGCCAGCAGTCCCGGACAGGGGTTCGGGTCCCAGCATTTT. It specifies CASSPGQGFGSQHF.

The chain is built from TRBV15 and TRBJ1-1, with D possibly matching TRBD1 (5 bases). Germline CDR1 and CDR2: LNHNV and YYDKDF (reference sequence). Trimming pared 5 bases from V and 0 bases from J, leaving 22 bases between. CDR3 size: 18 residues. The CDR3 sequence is CATSLRRQTKYMNTEAFF. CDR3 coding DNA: TGTGCCACCAGCCTGCGTCGACAGACCAAATACATGAACACTGAAGCTTTCTTT.

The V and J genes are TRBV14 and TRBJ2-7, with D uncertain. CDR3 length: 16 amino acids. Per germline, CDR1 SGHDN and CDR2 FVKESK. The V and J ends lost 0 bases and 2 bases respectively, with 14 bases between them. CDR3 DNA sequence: TGTGCCAGCAGCCAAGAAGACCCGCTAGAGCCCTACGAGCAGTACTTC. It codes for CASSQEDPLEPYEQYF.

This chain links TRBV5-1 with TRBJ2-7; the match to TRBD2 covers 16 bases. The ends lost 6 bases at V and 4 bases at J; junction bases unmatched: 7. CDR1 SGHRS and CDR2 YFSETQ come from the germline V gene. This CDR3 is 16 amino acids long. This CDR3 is CASTKGLAGGLYEQYF. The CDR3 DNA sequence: TGCGCCAGCACCAAGGGACTAGCGGGAGGGTTGTACGAGCAGTACTTC.

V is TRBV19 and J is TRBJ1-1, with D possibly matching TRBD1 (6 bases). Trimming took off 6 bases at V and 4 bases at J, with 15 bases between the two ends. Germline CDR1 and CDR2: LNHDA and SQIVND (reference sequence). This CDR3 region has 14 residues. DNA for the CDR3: TGTGCCAGTAGCATCAACAGGGAGGGCACTGAAGCTTTCTTT. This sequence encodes CASSINREGTEAFF.

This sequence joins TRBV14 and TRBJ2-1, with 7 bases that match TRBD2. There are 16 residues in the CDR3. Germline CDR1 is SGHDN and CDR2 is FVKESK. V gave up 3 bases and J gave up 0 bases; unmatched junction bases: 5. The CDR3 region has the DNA TGTGCCAGCAGCCAGGGAGCGGGGAGCTCCTACAATGAGCAGTTCTTC. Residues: CASSQGAGSSYNEQFF.

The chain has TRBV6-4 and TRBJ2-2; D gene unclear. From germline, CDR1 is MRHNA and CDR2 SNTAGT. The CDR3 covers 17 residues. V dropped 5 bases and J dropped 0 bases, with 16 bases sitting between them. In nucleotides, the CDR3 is TGTGCCAGCAGTCCAGGCAGCATCTCCTCGAACACCGGGGAGCTGTTTTTT. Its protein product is CASSPGSISSNTGELFF.

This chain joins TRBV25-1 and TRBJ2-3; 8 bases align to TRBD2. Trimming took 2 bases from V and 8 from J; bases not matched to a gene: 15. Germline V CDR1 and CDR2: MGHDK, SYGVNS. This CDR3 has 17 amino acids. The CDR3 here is CASSERHTGTRCSTQYF. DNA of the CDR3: TGTGCCAGCAGTGAACGACATACCGGGACTAGGTGTAGTACGCAGTATTTT. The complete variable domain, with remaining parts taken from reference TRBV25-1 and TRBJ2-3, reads EADIYQTPRYLVIGTGKKITLECSQTMGHDKMYWYQQDPGMELHLIHYSYGVNSTEKGDLSSESTVSRIRTEHFPLTLESARPSHTSQYLCASSERHTGTRCSTQYFGPGTRLTVL.

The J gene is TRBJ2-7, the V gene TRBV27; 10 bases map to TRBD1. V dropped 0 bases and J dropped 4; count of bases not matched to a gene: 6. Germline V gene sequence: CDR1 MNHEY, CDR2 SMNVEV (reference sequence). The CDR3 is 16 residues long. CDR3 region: CASSLSRQGARYEQYF. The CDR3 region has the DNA TGTGCCAGCAGTTTATCTAGACAGGGGGCGAGGTACGAGCAGTACTTC.

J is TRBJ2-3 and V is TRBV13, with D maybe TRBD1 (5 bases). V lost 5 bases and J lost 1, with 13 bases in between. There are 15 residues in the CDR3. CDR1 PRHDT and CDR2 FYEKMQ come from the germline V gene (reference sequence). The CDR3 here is CASSPHRRGTDTQYF. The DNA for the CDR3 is TGTGCCAGCAGCCCCCACAGGAGAGGCACAGATACGCAGTATTTT.

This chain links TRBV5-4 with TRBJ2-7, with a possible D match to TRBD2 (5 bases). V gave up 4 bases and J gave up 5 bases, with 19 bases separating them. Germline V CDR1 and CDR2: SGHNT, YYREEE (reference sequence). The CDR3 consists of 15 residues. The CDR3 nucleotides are TGTGCCAGCAGCCCCCTACTGGGAGATTTTGACGAGCAGTACTTC. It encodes CASSPLLGDFDEQYF.

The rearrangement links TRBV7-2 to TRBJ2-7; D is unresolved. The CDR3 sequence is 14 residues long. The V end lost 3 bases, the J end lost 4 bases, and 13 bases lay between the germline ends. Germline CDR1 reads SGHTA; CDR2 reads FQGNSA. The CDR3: CASSFTPTTYEQYF. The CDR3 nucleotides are TGTGCCAGCAGCTTCACACCAACAACATACGAGCAGTACTTC. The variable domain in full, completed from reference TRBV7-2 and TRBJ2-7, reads GAGVSQSPSNKVTEKGKDVELRCDPISGHTALYWYRQSLGQGLEFLIYFQGNSAPDKSGLPSDRFSAERTGGSVSTLTIQRTQQEDSAVYLCASSFTPTTYEQYFGPGTRLTVT.

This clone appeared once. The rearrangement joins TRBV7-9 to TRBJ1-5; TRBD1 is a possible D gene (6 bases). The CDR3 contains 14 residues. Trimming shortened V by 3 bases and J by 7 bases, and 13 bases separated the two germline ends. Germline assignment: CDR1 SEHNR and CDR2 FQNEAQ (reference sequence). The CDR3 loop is CASSFPGGEQPQHF. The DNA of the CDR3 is TGTGCCAGCAGCTTTCCTGGGGGCGAACAGCCCCAGCATTTT. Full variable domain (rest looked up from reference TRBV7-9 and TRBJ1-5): DTGVSQNPRHKITKRGQNVTFRCDPISEHNRLYWYRQTLGQGPEFLTYFQNEAQLEKSRLLSDRFSAERPKGSFSTLEIQRTEQGDSAMYLCASSFPGGEQPQHFGDGTRLSIL.

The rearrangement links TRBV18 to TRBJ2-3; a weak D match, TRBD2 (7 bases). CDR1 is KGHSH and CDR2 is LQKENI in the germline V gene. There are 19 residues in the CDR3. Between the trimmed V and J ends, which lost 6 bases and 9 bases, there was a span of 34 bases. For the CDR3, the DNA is TGTGCCAGCTCCGCCGGGACACCTCCGGACGGCGGGAGAAAAGACACGCAGTATTTT. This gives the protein CASSAGTPPDGGRKDTQYF.

This chain's CDR3 is CASQTSGRGDTQYF. CDR3 nucleotides: TGTGCCAGCCAGACTAGCGGGAGAGGCGATACGCAGTATTTT. This sequence joins TRBV6-1 and TRBJ2-3; 12 bases fit TRBD2. The CDR3 is 14 amino acids. Trimming removed 8 bases from V and 6 bases from J; junction bases left unmatched: 6. Germline V gives CDR1 MNHNS, CDR2 SASEGT.

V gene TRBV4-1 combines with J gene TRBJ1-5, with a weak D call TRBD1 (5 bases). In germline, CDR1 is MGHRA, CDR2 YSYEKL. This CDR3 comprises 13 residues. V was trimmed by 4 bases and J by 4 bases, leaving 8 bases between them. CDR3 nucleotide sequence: TGCGCCAGCAGCCGACAGTCTAATCAGCCCCAGCATTTT. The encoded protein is CASSRQSNQPQHF.

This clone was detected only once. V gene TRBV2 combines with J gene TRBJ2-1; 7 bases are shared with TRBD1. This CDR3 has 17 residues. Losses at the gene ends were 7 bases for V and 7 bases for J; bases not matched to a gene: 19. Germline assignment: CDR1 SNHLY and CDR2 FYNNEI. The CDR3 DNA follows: TGTGCCAGCAAATGGCCGAAGTTGGGACAGAATGTGAATGAGCAGTTCTTC. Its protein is CASKWPKLGQNVNEQFF.